Given below is one T cell receptor (beta chain) in context. Its antigen remains unidentified. Gene names and germline match the mouse. The read finishes 1 residue shy of the CDR3 end, and the germline J gene is used to complete it. Trimming shortened V by 2 bases and J by 0 bases, and 8 bases separated the two germline ends. There are 14 residues in the CDR3. The V gene's germline CDR1 is SNHLY and CDR2 FYNGKV (reference sequence). This sample was taken from a study of tissue T cells after allogeneic stem cell transplantation. Findings and caveats of the study: Across patients, clones rarely overlapped, yet motif clusters were shared tissue-specifically. Sampling depth was limited, and the cohort was small and clinically varied.

Repertoires were generated with immunoSEQ multiplex PCR, while TCRdb's copy carries only in-frame clones and drops some. The data contain roughly 50,000 clones, less than 75% of them singletons. Sequences were obtained from sorted cells pooled from one or two spleens. This chain joins TRBV3 and TRBJ2-7; tentatively, D is TRBD1 (6 bases). The receptor was isolated from a pool of C57BL/6 mice in good health. This CDR3 is CASSLQDSSYEQYF. Incomplete CDR3 DNA: TGTGCCAGCAGCTTACAGGACAGCTCCTATGAACAGTAC.